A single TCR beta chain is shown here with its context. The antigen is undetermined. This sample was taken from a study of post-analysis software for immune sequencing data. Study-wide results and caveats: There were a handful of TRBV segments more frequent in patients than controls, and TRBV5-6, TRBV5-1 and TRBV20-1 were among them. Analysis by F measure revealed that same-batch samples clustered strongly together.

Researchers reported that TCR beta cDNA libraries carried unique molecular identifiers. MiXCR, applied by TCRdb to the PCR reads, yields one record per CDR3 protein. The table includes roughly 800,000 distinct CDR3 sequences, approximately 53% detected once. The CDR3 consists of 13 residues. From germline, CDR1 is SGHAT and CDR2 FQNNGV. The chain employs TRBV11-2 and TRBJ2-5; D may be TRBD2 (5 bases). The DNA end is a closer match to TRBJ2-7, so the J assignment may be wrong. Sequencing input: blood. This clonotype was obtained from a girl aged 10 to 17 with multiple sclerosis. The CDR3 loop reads CASSLEPGSEQYF. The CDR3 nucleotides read TGTGCCAGCAGCTTAGAGCCGGGGAGCGAGCAGTACTTC.